What follows are 22 T cell receptor beta chains derived from one specimen sequenced in a study of CD8 T cells in ankylosing spondylitis (dated by TCRdb to between 2016 and 2019). The library was made by 5' RACE. Instrument used: Illumina HiSeq 2500. TCRdb reran the public reads through fastp at Q25 and MiXCR, keeping productive beta chains. Identical CDR3 protein sequences are pooled into one entry, listed with their most common genes and DNA. In this sample the table shows around 180,000 distinct CDR3 sequences, 10% to 15% of which occur a single time. The ten largest account for roughly 11% of the sample. Sequencing input: blood, either unsorted or a sorted T cell fraction (not recorded which). These receptors were obtained from a female donor with ankylosing spondylitis or in good health (not recorded which).

This clonotype was seen at least ten times. One end of the junction does not line up with germline, which may come from a read error. V is TRBV27 and J is TRBJ1-1; D not resolved. CDR1 MNHEY and CDR2 SMNVEV come from the germline V gene (reference sequence). The CDR3 loop spans 14 amino acids. The CDR3 sequence is CASSFRPPISSVIF. DNA of the CDR3: TGTGCCAGCAGTTTCCGCCCACCCATTTCCTCGGTGATCTTT.

The chain links TRBV14 to TRBJ1-2; tentatively, D is TRBD1 (6 bases). The CDR3 runs to 13 residues. The germline V gene has CDR1 SGHDN and CDR2 FVKESK. Trimming took off 6 bases at V and 4 bases at J, with 12 bases between the two ends. This CDR3 reads CASSQRGAYGYTF. The DNA for the CDR3 is TGTGCCAGCAGTCAGCGGGGGGCCTATGGCTACACCTTC.

Only a few counts were recorded for this clonotype. This chain links TRBV6-4 with TRBJ2-3, with 9 bases lining up with TRBD2. This CDR3 is 17 amino acids long. Germline V gene data show CDR1 as MRHNA and CDR2 as SNTAGT. The trim removed 3 bases at V and 2 bases at J, leaving 9 bases unmatched. In nucleotides, the CDR3 is TGTGCCAGCAGTGAGGGGGGCGGGAGGGCGCCCACAGATACGCAGTATTTT. As protein: CASSEGGGRAPTDTQYF.

The chain carries TRBV7-9 and TRBJ2-7; D call uncertain. The CDR3 sequence is 13 residues long. The ends were cut back, 5 bases at V and 6 bases at J, with 14 bases in the middle. Germline V gene data show CDR1 as SEHNR and CDR2 as FQNEAQ (reference sequence). CDR3: CASSPLSSLEQYF. The CDR3, as DNA: TGTGCCAGCAGCCCCTTATCCTCCCTCGAGCAGTACTTC.

This clonotype was seen ten or more times. The V gene is TRBV7-8, the J gene TRBJ2-5; 8 bases agree with TRBD1. The germline V gene has CDR1 SGHVS and CDR2 FQNEAQ. Trimming at V came to 9 bases and at J to 3 bases, leaving 12 bases not matched to a gene. The CDR3 totals 15 residues. DNA of the CDR3: TGTGCCAGTGGTGTGGCAGGGGGCTCAGAAGAGACCCAGTACTTC. Translated: CASGVAGGSEETQYF.

The sample holds many counts of this clonotype. The chain carries TRBV20-1 and TRBJ2-1; D perhaps matches TRBD2 (5 bases). Germline assignment: CDR1 DFQATT and CDR2 SNEGSKA (reference sequence). Trimming removed 1 base at V and 7 bases at J, with 20 bases between. The CDR3 spans 16 residues. CDR3 sequence: CSARAIDHLGGNEQFF. The CDR3 coding sequence is TGCAGTGCTAGAGCTATCGACCACTTAGGCGGGAATGAGCAGTTCTTC.

V gene TRBV7-2 combines with J gene TRBJ2-1; 13 bases agree with TRBD2. V lost 3 bases, J lost 10 bases, and 12 bases stayed unmatched. Per the germline V gene, CDR1 is SGHTA and CDR2 is FQGNSA. CDR3 length: 17 residues. CDR3 bases: TGTGCCAGCAGCTTCCGAACCGGGACTAGCGGGACCCGCGAGCAGTTCTTC. Its translation: CASSFRTGTSGTREQFF.

This clonotype was counted only a few times. This rearrangement joins TRBV20-1 to TRBJ2-1; TRBD2 matches at 7 bases. The trim removed 0 bases at V and 0 bases at J, leaving 8 bases unmatched. The V gene's germline CDR1 is DFQATT and CDR2 SNEGSKA (reference sequence). This CDR3 comprises 17 residues. The CDR3 reads CSARDRLAVSSYNEQFF. CDR3 bases: TGCAGTGCTAGAGATCGACTAGCTGTGAGCTCCTACAATGAGCAGTTCTTC.

This clonotype was observed at least ten times. The CDR3 here is CASSLSPLGETQYF. The CDR3 DNA is TGTGCCAGCAGTTTAAGCCCCTTAGGAGAGACCCAGTACTTC. This chain connects TRBV28 to TRBJ2-5, with D hard to call. The CDR3 is 14 residues long. V was pared by 2 bases and J by 4 bases, with 11 bases between. The V gene's germline CDR1 is MDHEN and CDR2 SYDVKM. The variable domain in full, completed from reference TRBV28 and TRBJ2-5, reads DVKVTQSSRYLVKRTGEKVFLECVQDMDHENMFWYRQDPGLGLRLIYFSYDVKMKEKGDIPEGYSVSREKKERFSLILESASTNQTSMYLCASSLSPLGETQYFGPGTRLLVL.

This clonotype was found many times. The chain combines TRBV3-1 with TRBJ2-7; TRBD1 or TRBD2 may be the D gene (5 bases each). The CDR3 contains 11 residues. Germline lookup yields CDR1 LGHDT and CDR2 YNNKEL (reference sequence). Trimming stripped 4 bases from V and 5 bases from J, with 6 bases between. This CDR3 reads CASSPGHEQYF. The CDR3 coding sequence is TGTGCCAGCAGCCCGGGGCACGAGCAGTACTTC.

This clonotype has more than one count but fewer than ten. The CDR3 sequence is CSARGTGLGNNEQFF. DNA for the CDR3: TGCAGTGCTAGGGGTACGGGACTGGGAAACAATGAGCAGTTCTTC. The chain recombines TRBV20-1 with TRBJ2-1, with a tentative D call TRBD2 (6 bases). The length of the CDR3 is 15 residues. Germline-derived CDR1 and CDR2 are DFQATT and SNEGSKA (reference sequence). The V gene lost 3 bases and the J gene lost 5 bases, with 17 bases spanning the gap.

Remarks on this clonotype: Being one base from a much bigger clone, this may be a read error. The gene calls are TRBV6-5 and TRBJ2-7, with 9 bases aligning to TRBD1. Germline-derived CDR1 and CDR2 are MNHEY and SVGAGI. The CDR3 extends over 14 amino acids. CDR3: CAGSYWGQGHEQYF. CDR3 nucleotide sequence: TGTGCCGGCAGTTACTGGGGACAGGGCCACGAGCAGTACTTC.

This clonotype was detected many times. The J gene is TRBJ1-3, the V gene TRBV29-1, with D hard to call. V dropped 7 bases and J dropped 7 bases, with 11 bases sitting between them. Germline lookup yields CDR1 SQVTM and CDR2 ANQGSEA. CDR3 length equals 11 residues. The CDR3 spells CSAYSGNTIYF. The CDR3 bases are TGCAGCGCTTATTCGGGGAACACCATATATTTT.

This clonotype was detected only a few times. The chain joins TRBV4-1 to TRBJ2-4, with 7 bases lining up with TRBD1. CDR3 size: 16 residues. Germline loops: CDR1 MGHRA, CDR2 YSYEKL. Trimming removed 1 base from V and 2 bases from J; junction bases left unmatched: 5. CDR3 nucleotide sequence: TGCGCCAGCAGCCAAGGGATGACAGGGTCCAAAAACATTCAGTACTTC. It codes for CASSQGMTGSKNIQYF.

This clonotype occurred many times. The rearrangement joins TRBV12-3 or TRBV12-4 to TRBJ2-7; 8 bases are a match to TRBD2. The length of the CDR3 is 16 residues. V was pared by 6 bases and J by 3 bases, with 13 bases of the junction left unmatched. The CDR3 DNA follows: TGTGCCAGCAGCCGGGAGGGGGAGGGCCCAGTCTACGAGCAGTACTTC. Residues: CASSREGEGPVYEQYF.

Concerning this clonotype: A read error is possible here, since a much larger clone lies one base away. This chain links TRBV27 with TRBJ1-5, with unresolved D. Looked up from germline, CDR1 is MNHEY and CDR2 is SMNVEV (reference sequence). V lost 5 bases to trimming and J lost 5 bases, with 13 bases between them. CDR3 length: 14 amino acids. CDR3 in DNA: TGTGCCAGCAGTCCCCAAGAGTATTATCAGCCCCAGCATTTT. Its protein is CASSPQEYYQPQHF.

Ten or more counts support this clonotype. The chain employs TRBV20-1 and TRBJ2-7, with 10 bases aligning to TRBD2. This CDR3 has 14 amino acids. Trimming took 4 bases from V and 4 from J; bases not matched to a gene: 7. Germline CDR1 reads DFQATT; CDR2 reads SNEGSKA (reference sequence). CDR3 region: CSAKKPGLAYEQYF. The CDR3 nucleotides are TGCAGTGCTAAGAAGCCGGGACTAGCGTACGAGCAGTACTTC.

This clonotype was detected many times. This chain links TRBV6-1 with TRBJ1-1; 7 bases are shared with TRBD1. This CDR3 is built from 15 residues. The germline gives CDR1 MNHNS, CDR2 SASEGT. V lost 4 bases, J lost 3 bases, and 8 bases stayed unmatched. Written as DNA, the CDR3 is TGTGCCAGCAGTGGACAGGGATTCGGTTACACTGAAGCTTTCTTT. It specifies CASSGQGFGYTEAFF.

The V and J genes are TRBV18 and TRBJ2-2; TRBD2 matches 7 bases. The germline V gene encodes CDR1 KGHSH and CDR2 LQKENI. Trimming took 2 bases from V and 7 from J; bases not matched to a gene: 1. The CDR3 has 13 amino acids. The CDR3 region is CASSPASGGELFF. DNA for the CDR3: TGTGCCAGCTCACCAGCTAGCGGCGGGGAGCTGTTTTTT.

This clonotype has ten or more counts. The chain uses TRBV29-1 and TRBJ1-2, with TRBD1 matching over 7 bases. V lost 8 bases and J lost 2; bases outside the gene matches: 11. The CDR3 is 14 residues long. The germline V gene has CDR1 SQVTM and CDR2 ANQGSEA. The CDR3 protein is CSQPPGQINYGYTF. The CDR3 DNA is TGCAGCCAACCGCCGGGACAGATAAACTATGGCTACACCTTC.

The table lists this clonotype with a few counts. V gene TRBV7-2 combines with J gene TRBJ2-3; 16 nucleotides line up with TRBD2. The germline V gene encodes CDR1 SGHTA and CDR2 FQGNSA. This CDR3 is 16 amino acids long. V lost 5 bases, J lost 6 bases, and 5 bases stayed unmatched. The DNA for the CDR3 is TGTGCCAGCAGCGTCGGGACTAGCGGGAGGGGTGATACGCAGTATTTT. Its protein is CASSVGTSGRGDTQYF.

This clonotype was seen at least ten times. V gene TRBV27 combines with J gene TRBJ2-5, with D unclear. Germline V gives CDR1 MNHEY, CDR2 SMNVEV (reference sequence). The V and J ends lost 4 bases and 4 bases respectively, with 4 bases between them. The CDR3 covers 11 residues. In DNA, the CDR3 is TGTGCCAGCAGTTATCGAGAGACCCAGTACTTC. As protein: CASSYRETQYF.